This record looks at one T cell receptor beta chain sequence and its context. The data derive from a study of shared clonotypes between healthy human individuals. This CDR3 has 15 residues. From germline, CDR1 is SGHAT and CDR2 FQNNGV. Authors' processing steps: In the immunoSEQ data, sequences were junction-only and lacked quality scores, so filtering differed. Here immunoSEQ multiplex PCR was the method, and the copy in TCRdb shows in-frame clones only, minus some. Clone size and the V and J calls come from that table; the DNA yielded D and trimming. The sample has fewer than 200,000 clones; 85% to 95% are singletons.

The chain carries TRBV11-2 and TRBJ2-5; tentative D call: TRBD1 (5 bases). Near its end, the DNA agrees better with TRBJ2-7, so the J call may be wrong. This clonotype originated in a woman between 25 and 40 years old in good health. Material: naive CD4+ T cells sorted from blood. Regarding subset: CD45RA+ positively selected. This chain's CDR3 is CASSFEGHPFYEQYF. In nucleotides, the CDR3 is TGTGCCAGCAGCTTTGAAGGACACCCTTTCTACGAGCAGTACTTC.